This entry concerns a single TCR beta chain. The target antigen is unknown. The primer mix had 60 Vbeta and 13 Jbeta primers. The data were produced by immunoSEQ multiplex PCR, yet TCRdb's version contains in-frame clones alone and is incomplete. Among 54,000 or so clones, approximately 52% were seen once, and the ten largest hold 10% to 15%. The sample originates from a study of cytomegalovirus exposure and HLA in healthy donors. This CDR3 region has 13 residues. The ends lost 6 bases at V and 2 bases at J; junction bases unmatched: 5. Per germline, CDR1 SQVTM and CDR2 ANQGSEA. Notes on the study in general: Confirmation was obtained in vitro that three CMV-associated chains are specific for CMV antigens. The authors listed about 170 TCR beta chains as cytomegalovirus-associated. Fewer N-insertions than the 666-donor mean were reportedly shown by an Asian-associated ancestry cluster in a later analysis.

The genes are TRBV29-1 and TRBJ2-3, with 7 bases aligning to TRBD1. Sequenced input: PBMCs. The origin of this receptor is a human donor in good health. In DNA form, the CDR3 reads TGCAGCGTCTCGGGACAGCCCACAGATACGCAGTATTTT. This encodes CSVSGQPTDTQYF.